This is a list of T cell receptor beta chains from one sample in a study of Ad26.COV2.S vaccination and SARS-CoV-2 variants. Data came from immunoSEQ multiplex PCR; TCRdb stores just in-frame clones and leaves some out. The repertoire holds 290,000 or so clones, with about 90% as singletons. The sample in question was peripheral blood, obtained in a trial of Ad26.COV2.S vaccine versus placebo. The receptor source for this set is a person between 18 and 59 years old who received the Ad26.COV2.S COVID-19 vaccine or a placebo. The CDR3 runs from the conserved cysteine through the conserved F or W. A D gene is named only where the DNA matches it firmly. The size of a clone is reported for some rows only, either as once, few or many, or as a class for expanded clones.

TRBD2 . TRBJ2-6 TRBV2 TGTGCCAGCAGTCTGGGACTAGCGGGAGTGGGTGGGGCCAACGTCCTGACTTTC CASSLGLAGVGGANVLTF
. . TRBJ2-1 TRBV6-1 TGTGCCAGCAGTGAAAGGAGGCTCAGCTCCTACAATGAGCAGTTCTTC CASSERRLSSYNEQFF
. . TRBJ1-1 TRBV5-6 TGTGCCAGCAGTTTCGGGGAGTCTGAAGCTTTCTTT CASSFGESEAFF
. . TRBJ1-1 TRBV18 TGTGCCAGCTCACCACTGGGTCGGCAGAATGAAGCTTTCTTT CASSPLGRQNEAFF
TRBD1 many TRBJ1-5 TRBV10-1 TGCGCCAGCAGTTGGACAGGGAACCAGCCCCAGCATTTT CASSWTGNQPQHF
TRBD2 . TRBJ2-1 TRBV6-6 TGTGCCAGCAAGGCTAGCGGGGCCGCTGAGGATGAGCAGTTCTTC CASKASGAAEDEQFF
. few TRBJ1-1 TRBV25-1 TGTGCCAGCAGTGAATTTGGAGAAGCTTTCTTT CASSEFGEAFF
. . TRBJ2-3 TRBV9 TGTGCCAGCAGCGGGGCTGGTCGGGTGTTTGCAGATACGCAGTATTTT CASSGAGRVFADTQYF
. . TRBJ1-4 TRBV28 TGTGCCAGCAGGAAGCCGGGACGGGAGAATGAAAAACTGTTTTTT CASRKPGRENEKLFF
. . TRBJ1-4 TRBV5-4 TGTGCCAGCAGCAGGGACAACGCCGATGAAAAACTGTTTTTT CASSRDNADEKLFF
TRBD2 . TRBJ2-1 TRBV3-1/TRBV3-2 TGTGCCAGCAGCCAACGATTAGCGGGGCGCTACAATGAGCAGTTCTTC CASSQRLAGRYNEQFF
TRBD1 . TRBJ1-2 TRBV5-5 TGTGCCAGCAGCTTGCACAGGGGAAACTATGGCTACACCTTC CASSLHRGNYGYTF
. . TRBJ2-7 TRBV4-2 TGTGCCAGCAGCCAGTCGGACTACGAGCAGTACTTC CASSQSDYEQYF
. . TRBJ1-4 TRBV2 TGTGCCAGCAGAGGAGTGACGCTGGGGGGGAATAATGAAAAACTGTTTTTT CASRGVTLGGNNEKLFF
. . TRBJ1-4 TRBV6-5 TGTGCCAGCAGACAAGGGGGGACTAATGAAAAACTGTTTTTT CASRQGGTNEKLFF
TRBD1 . TRBJ1-2 TRBV7-9 TGTGCCAGCAGCCCAGGGAGAAAGGGGGCGCGATATGGCTACACCTTC CASSPGRKGARYGYTF
. few TRBJ1-2 TRBV7-8 TGTGCCAGCAGCTTTAGGAGTTCACTGACTACCTATGGCTACACCTTC CASSFRSSLTTYGYTF
. once TRBJ1-1 TRBV11-2 TGTGCCAGCAGCTCCTCCGGGGGTACTGAAGCTTTCTTT CASSSSGGTEAFF
. once TRBJ1-2 TRBV6-6 TGTGCCAGCAGTTACTCCACTAACTATGGCTACACCTTC CASSYSTNYGYTF
TRBD1 . TRBJ1-1 TRBV14 TGTGCCAGCAGCCAATTAGGGACAGGTAACACTGAAGCTTTCTTT CASSQLGTGNTEAFF
. . TRBJ2-6 TRBV7-2 TGTGCCAGCAGCTTGTATGTGCTGGCCATGAACTCTGGGGCCAACGTCCTGACTTTC CASSLYVLAMNSGANVLTF
. once TRBJ1-5 TRBV2 TGTGCCAGCAGTGAAGGGGCGGGGTTGCCCCAGCATTTT CASSEGAGLPQHF
. . TRBJ1-2 TRBV4-1 TGCGCCAGCAGCCAAGGAGGTAGAGGACCTGGTGGAGGCTACACCTTC CASSQGGRGPGGGYTF
TRBD2 . TRBJ2-7 TRBV18 TGTGCCAGCTCACCACCGGGACTAGCGGGGAACTCCTACGAGCAGTACTTC CASSPPGLAGNSYEQYF
TRBD1 . TRBJ1-2 TRBV2 TGTGCCAGCAGAGTTCTGACAGGGGGAGGCGGCTACACCTTC CASRVLTGGGGYTF
TRBD1 . TRBJ2-3 TRBV7-6 TGTGCCAGCAGCCTGGGACAGGGATGGTTAGATACGCAGTATTTT CASSLGQGWLDTQYF
. . TRBJ2-5 TRBV7-2 TGTGCCAGCAGCTTAGGGCGGGGGCGAGGGGAGACCCAGTACTTC CASSLGRGRGETQYF
. . TRBJ2-5 TRBV23-1 TGCGCCAGCAGTCAGCGACAGCAAGAGACCCAGTACTTC CASSQRQQETQYF
TRBD2 . TRBJ2-1 TRBV18 TGTGCCAGCTCACCGAAACTAGCGGGGTTTAATGAGCAGTTCTTC CASSPKLAGFNEQFF
. . TRBJ2-7 TRBV5-1 TGCGCCAGCAGCTTGGCCGAGCCGACGAAATACGAGCAGTACTTC CASSLAEPTKYEQYF
. . TRBJ1-1 TRBV28 TGTGCCAGTTTGGGGGTGGGGAACACTGAAGCTTTCTTT CASLGVGNTEAFF
. . TRBJ1-2 TRBV19 TGTGCCAGTAGTAAGTACCCCGGGACACCGGGGTATGGCTACACCTTC CASSKYPGTPGYGYTF
. . TRBJ1-1 TRBV3-1/TRBV3-2 TGTGCCAGCACTTCCCGAGGGAGGACAGAAGCTTTCTTT CASTSRGRTEAFF
. . TRBJ1-1 TRBV30 TGTGCCTGGAGTAGGGGGATGGACACTGAAGCTTTCTTT CAWSRGMDTEAFF
TRBD2 . TRBJ2-5 TRBV11-2 TGTGCCAGCAGCCCTATGGGGGGGGGAATCCAAGAGACCCAGTACTTC CASSPMGGGIQETQYF
TRBD1 . TRBJ2-7 TRBV6-5 TGTGCCAGCAGTCCCCAGGGGGCTCCGTACGAGCAGTACTTC CASSPQGAPYEQYF
TRBD1 . TRBJ1-4 TRBV5-5 TGTGCCAGCAGGTTACGTCCGTGGGACAGGGGCGAAAAACTGTTTTTT CASRLRPWDRGEKLFF